This T cell receptor (beta chain) was identified in a study of blood T cell repertoires in COVID-19. Study background: The United States, Italy and Spain supplied acute and convalescent COVID-19 samples. Nucleic acid was either cDNA or gDNA, and it came from T cells, B-cell-depleted T cells, or PBMCs.

Study processing details: Counts of nucleated cells, estimated from reference gene primer amplification, were obtained. Data came from immunoSEQ multiplex PCR; TCRdb stores just in-frame clones and leaves some out. That table supplies the V and J calls and clone size; D and trimming were determined from the DNA. The top ten clones hold less than 5.5% of a sample with 8,400 or so clones, 75% to 95% of them seen once. The CDR3 extends over 12 amino acids. Between the trimmed V and J ends, which lost 0 bases and 12 bases, there was a span of 10 bases. Germline CDR1 reads SGHKS; CDR2 reads YYEKEE (reference sequence).

The chain uses TRBV5-5 and TRBJ2-1; no reliable D call. The clonotype was recovered from a woman aged 45-65 years with active COVID-19. Sequencing was carried out using peripheral blood. CDR3 in DNA: TGTGCCAGCAGCTTGGTGGGTGGCGGGCAGTTCTTC. As protein: CASSLVGGGQFF.